This T cell receptor (beta chain) was identified during a study of blood T cell repertoires in COVID-19. Study-wide context: Researchers got acute and convalescent COVID-19 samples from the United States, Italy and Spain. Sample material is recorded as cDNA or gDNA derived from T cells, B-cell-depleted T cells, or PBMCs.

In the study's own analysis: Using reference gene primer amplification, nucleated cell counts were estimated. The table came from immunoSEQ multiplex PCR; TCRdb's copy has only in-frame clones and leaves some out. Clonal size and the V and J genes are those of that table, whereas D and trimming came from the DNA. The profile shows some 250,000 clones, roughly four fifths of them singletons. Material: peripheral blood. The clonotype comes from a woman aged 80 or older with acute or convalescent COVID-19.

The CDR3 DNA is TGCGCCAGCAGCTTGGGGACAGAGGGAACTGAAGCTTTCTTT. This encodes CASSLGTEGTEAFF. V is TRBV5-1 and J is TRBJ1-1; D perhaps matches TRBD1 (6 bases). The CDR3 covers 14 residues. V was pared by 0 bases and J by 5 bases, with 11 bases between. Germline lookup yields CDR1 SGHRS and CDR2 YFSETQ.